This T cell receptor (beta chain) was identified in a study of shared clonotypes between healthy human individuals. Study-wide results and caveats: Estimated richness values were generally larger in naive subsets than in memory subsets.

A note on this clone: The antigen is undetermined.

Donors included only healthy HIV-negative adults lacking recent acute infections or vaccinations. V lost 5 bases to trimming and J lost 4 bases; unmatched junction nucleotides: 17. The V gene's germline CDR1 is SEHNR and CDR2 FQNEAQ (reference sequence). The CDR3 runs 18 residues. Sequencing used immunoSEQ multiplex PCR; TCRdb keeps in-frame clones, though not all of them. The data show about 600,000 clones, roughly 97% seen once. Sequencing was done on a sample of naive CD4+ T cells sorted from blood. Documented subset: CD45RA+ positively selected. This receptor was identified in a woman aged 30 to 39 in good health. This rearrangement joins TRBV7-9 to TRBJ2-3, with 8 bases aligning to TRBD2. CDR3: CASSQDASGSIWADTQYF. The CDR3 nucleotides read TGTGCCAGCAGCCAAGATGCCAGCGGGAGTATTTGGGCAGATACGCAGTATTTT.